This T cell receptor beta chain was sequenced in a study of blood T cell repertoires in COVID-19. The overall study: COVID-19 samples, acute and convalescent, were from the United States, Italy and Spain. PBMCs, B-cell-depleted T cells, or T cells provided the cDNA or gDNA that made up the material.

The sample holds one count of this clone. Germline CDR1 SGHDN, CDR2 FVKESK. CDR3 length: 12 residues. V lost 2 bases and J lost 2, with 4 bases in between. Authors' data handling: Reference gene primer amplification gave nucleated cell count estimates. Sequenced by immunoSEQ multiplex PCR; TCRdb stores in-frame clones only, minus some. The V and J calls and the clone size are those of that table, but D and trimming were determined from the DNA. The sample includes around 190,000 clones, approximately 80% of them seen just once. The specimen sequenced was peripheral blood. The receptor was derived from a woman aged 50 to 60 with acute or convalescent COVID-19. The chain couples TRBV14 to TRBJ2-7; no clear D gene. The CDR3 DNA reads TGTGCCAGCAGCCAAACGGCCTACGAGCAGTACTTC. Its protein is CASSQTAYEQYF.